Following are 15 T cell receptor beta chains from one sample sequenced in a study of shared clonotypes between healthy human individuals. The assay was immunoSEQ multiplex PCR, and TCRdb's table has in-frame clones only and misses some. The repertoire holds 2 million to 3 million clones, 80% to 95% seen once, with roughly 0.36% in the top ten. The sample comprised naive CD4+ T cells from PBMCs. Subset indicated: CD45RA+ positively selected. These receptors were taken from a man aged 18 to 30 in good health. Some clones in this sample may be carry-over from other donors' samples.

This chain connects TRBV19 to TRBJ1-2; no clear D gene. Between the trimmed V and J ends, which lost 7 bases and 4 bases, there was a span of 19 bases. This CDR3 is 15 amino acids long. Germline CDR1 is LNHDA and CDR2 is SQIVND (reference sequence). CDR3 amino acids: CASTDRRTAAYGYTF. CDR3 DNA sequence: TGTGCCAGTACCGATCGACGCACAGCGGCCTATGGCTACACCTTC.

To note about this clone: This same CDR3 is encoded by further DNA sequences in the sample. V is TRBV19 and J is TRBJ2-5; the D gene could be TRBD1 or TRBD2 (5 bases each). This CDR3 region has 13 residues. The germline gives CDR1 LNHDA, CDR2 SQIVND (reference sequence). The V end lost 1 base, the J end lost 4 bases, and 7 bases lay between the germline ends. For the CDR3, the DNA is TGTGCCAGTAGTATAGGGGGGAGAGAGACCCAGTACTTC. Amino acids: CASSIGGRETQYF.

The chain carries TRBV27 and TRBJ2-7; 10 bases are shared with TRBD2. CDR1 and CDR2 from the germline V gene are MNHEY and SMNVEV (reference sequence). V lost 5 bases and J lost 0; bases outside the gene matches: 4. The length of the CDR3 is 15 residues. CDR3 sequence (DNA): TGTGCCAGCAGTCCGCTAGCGGGAGTCTCCTACGAGCAGTACTTC. Translating it yields CASSPLAGVSYEQYF.

Only a few counts were recorded for this clone. Other DNA variants within this sample encode the same CDR3. This chain joins TRBV28 and TRBJ1-1; no clear D gene. CDR1 is MDHEN and CDR2 is SYDVKM in the germline V gene. With 5 bases removed from V and 0 bases from J, the gap between germline ends came to 7 bases. This CDR3 comprises 13 residues. The chain's CDR3 is CASSLDMNTEAFF. The CDR3 coding sequence is TGTGCCAGCAGTCTGGATATGAACACTGAAGCTTTCTTT.

The sample holds one count of this clone. The chain couples TRBV18 to TRBJ2-1; TRBD2 matches 10 bases. V trimming: 3 bases; J trimming: 8 bases; junction bases outside the gene matches: 4. Germline V gene lookup returns CDR1 KGHSH and CDR2 LQKENI. This CDR3 has 14 residues. The CDR3 reads CASSPTSGTDEQFF. The CDR3 region has the DNA TGTGCCAGCTCACCTACTAGCGGGACCGATGAGCAGTTCTTC.

The table lists this clone with a count of one. This chain joins TRBV9 and TRBJ1-1; 7 bases are a match to TRBD1. Looked up from germline, CDR1 is SGDLS and CDR2 is YYNGEE. This CDR3 region has 14 residues. The ends lost 7 bases at V and 1 base at J; junction bases unmatched: 7. The CDR3 nucleotides are TGTGCCAGCTCCCGAGGGGGCCAGAACACTGAAGCTTTCTTT. Its translation is CASSRGGQNTEAFF.

This clone was counted once. The J gene is TRBJ2-7, the V gene TRBV18; 14 nucleotides line up with TRBD2. Germline values: CDR1 KGHSH, CDR2 LQKENI. The CDR3 sequence is 15 residues long. Trimming took 3 bases from V and 6 from J; bases not matched to a gene: 4. Written as DNA, the CDR3 is TGTGCCAGCTCACCGGGACTAGCGGGAGTGGGCGAGCAGTACTTC. Encoded protein: CASSPGLAGVGEQYF.

The chain couples TRBV7-9 to TRBJ1-1; D gene ambiguous. Germline CDR1 is SEHNR and CDR2 is FQNEAQ (reference sequence). This CDR3 region has 13 residues. V was clipped by 5 bases and J by 1 base, with 8 bases between them. The CDR3 nucleotides read TGTGCCAGCAGCACGACATCGAACACTGAAGCTTTCTTT. Translating it yields CASSTTSNTEAFF.

V usage is TRBV4-3 and J usage is TRBJ2-2; 11 bases align to TRBD2. With V trimmed by 3 bases and J by 9 bases, 12 bases remained unmatched. The CDR3 length is 17 residues. Per germline, CDR1 LGHNA and CDR2 YSLEER. This chain's CDR3 is CASSHDGLAGGRWELFF. In DNA, the CDR3 is TGCGCCAGCAGCCATGACGGACTAGCGGGCGGTCGATGGGAGCTGTTTTTT.

The V call is TRBV18, the J call TRBJ1-1; D gene ambiguous. Germline CDR1 KGHSH, CDR2 LQKENI. V was trimmed by 1 base and J by 1 base, leaving 10 bases between them. The CDR3 consists of 15 residues. Written as DNA, the CDR3 is TGTGCCAGCTCACCACTCAGCGAACCGAACACTGAAGCTTTCTTT. Translation: CASSPLSEPNTEAFF.

The V call is TRBV7-8, the J call TRBJ1-2; D is ambiguous. The V end was cut by 5 bases, the J end by 0 bases, with 13 bases between. The CDR3 covers 15 residues. Germline-derived CDR1 and CDR2 are SGHVS and FQNEAQ. CDR3 protein: CASSPRRGANYGYTF. The CDR3 region has the DNA TGTGCCAGCAGCCCTCGACGAGGAGCTAACTATGGCTACACCTTC.

V gene TRBV12-5 combines with J gene TRBJ2-1, with D perhaps TRBD1 (5 bases). The germline CDR1 and CDR2 sequences are LGHNT and FRNRAP. Trimming left V 5 bases short and J 10 bases short, with 21 bases between. This CDR3 has 15 residues. The CDR3 bases are TGTGCTAGTGGTGGGCCCACGGCCGACGCAGGGGAGCAGTTCTTC. As protein: CASGGPTADAGEQFF.

This clone was seen once. The genes are TRBV28 and TRBJ2-7; 10 nucleotides agree with TRBD1. Germline values: CDR1 MDHEN, CDR2 SYDVKM. This CDR3 spans 13 amino acids. After removal of 10 bases from V and 0 bases from J, the junction contained 3 bases not matched to a gene. This chain's CDR3 is CATDRGPSYEQYF. The DNA for the CDR3 is TGTGCCACAGACAGGGGGCCCTCCTACGAGCAGTACTTC.

J is TRBJ1-2 and V is TRBV6-4; D is undetermined. CDR1 MRHNA and CDR2 SNTAGT come from the germline V gene. V dropped 0 bases and J dropped 4 bases, with 6 bases sitting between them. The CDR3 sequence is 13 residues long. CDR3 amino acids: CASSDSAGYGYTF. The CDR3, as DNA: TGTGCCAGCAGTGACTCGGCGGGCTATGGCTACACCTTC.

A single count supports this clone. The chain employs TRBV4-3 and TRBJ2-2; D assignment may be TRBD1 or TRBD2 (5 bases each). The CDR3 has 14 residues. Trimming shortened V by 0 bases and J by 6 bases, and 8 bases separated the two germline ends. Looked up from germline, CDR1 is LGHNA and CDR2 is YSLEER. The chain's CDR3 is CASSQDWDAGELFF. CDR3 DNA sequence: TGCGCCAGCAGCCAAGATTGGGACGCCGGGGAGCTGTTTTTT.